These 8 T cell receptor beta chains came from one sample sequenced in a study of T cells in Graves' hyperthyroidism and ophthalmopathy (dated by TCRdb to about 2019). Library prep was done by multiplex PCR. This sample was sequenced with an Illumina HiSeq 2000. Amplification of TCR beta CDR3 regions was carried out from RNA transcripts. The first round of RT-PCR for the TCR CDR3 was performed with the HTBI primer set and the Qiagen OneStep RT-PCR kit. In-frame beta chains were kept once TCRdb had trimmed the public reads at Q25 with fastp and called clones with MiXCR. One record per CDR3 amino acid sequence lists the most common genes and DNA. Here the sample has around 300,000 distinct CDR3 sequences; roughly 22% occur a single time. The top ten hold around 62% of the sample. The sample consisted of blood. The receptors derive from a man aged 25-45 years with Graves' ophthalmopathy.

The genes are TRBV20-1 and TRBJ1-2; D is perhaps TRBD1 (6 bases). The germline gives CDR1 DFQATT, CDR2 SNEGSKA (reference sequence). Trimming shortened V by 3 bases and J by 8 bases, and 13 bases separated the two germline ends. The length of the CDR3 is 12 residues. For the CDR3, the DNA is TGCAGTGCTAGCCCGGGACACGCGGGCTACACCTTC. Protein product: CSASPGHAGYTF.

The chain is built from TRBV28 and TRBJ2-2; 7 bases are a match to TRBD2. Germline assignment: CDR1 MDHEN and CDR2 SYDVKM. Trimming cost V 6 bases and J 4 bases; bases outside gene matches: 8. The CDR3 is made up of 15 amino acids. CDR3 in DNA: TGTGCCAGCAGCCCCGACGGGAGGCGCACCGGGGAGCTGTTTTTT. It specifies CASSPDGRRTGELFF.

This chain's CDR3 is CSARERGGPNEKLFF. In DNA, the CDR3 is TGCAGTGCTAGGGAAAGGGGAGGGCCTAATGAAAAACTGTTTTTT. The V gene is TRBV20-1, the J gene TRBJ1-4, with a possible D match to TRBD1 (5 bases). CDR3 length equals 15 residues. The V gene lost 3 bases and the J gene lost 3 bases, with 14 bases spanning the gap. CDR1 and CDR2 from the germline V gene are DFQATT and SNEGSKA (reference sequence).

There are a few counts of this clonotype. The CDR3 nucleotides read TGTGCCACCAGCAGCCGGAGGGCCTACTCTGGAAACACCATATATTTT. It encodes CATSSRRAYSGNTIYF. This chain joins TRBV15 and TRBJ1-3; D unclear. V dropped 3 bases and J dropped 0 bases, with 12 bases sitting between them. Germline values: CDR1 LNHNV, CDR2 YYDKDF (reference sequence). CDR3 length: 16 residues.

The chain employs TRBV6-1 and TRBJ2-7; D remains ambiguous. V shed 6 bases and J shed 4 bases, with 16 bases lying between them. This CDR3 comprises 14 residues. In germline, CDR1 is MNHNS, CDR2 SASEGT. The CDR3: CASSQARVKYEQYF. CDR3 in DNA: TGTGCCAGCAGCCAAGCGCGAGTAAAGTACGAGCAGTACTTC.

The chain has TRBV4-2 and TRBJ1-5, with 7 bases fitting TRBD1. Germline V gene data show CDR1 as LGHNA and CDR2 as YNFKEQ. With V trimmed by 0 bases and J by 5 bases, 7 bases remained unmatched. The CDR3 is 16 residues long. CDR3 DNA sequence: TGTGCCAGCAGCCAAGATTGGGACAGCCCGGATCAGCCCCAGCATTTT. Translating it yields CASSQDWDSPDQPQHF.

This clonotype was seen at least ten times. The CDR3: CATARDSGAEAFF. CDR3 sequence (DNA): TGTGCCACCGCCCGGGACTCGGGCGCTGAAGCTTTCTTT. This chain joins TRBV24-1 and TRBJ1-1, with D perhaps matching TRBD1 (5 bases). The V and J ends lost 9 bases and 6 bases respectively, with 16 bases between them. Germline CDR1 reads KGHDR; CDR2 reads SFDVKD. The CDR3 loop spans 13 amino acids.

V gene TRBV11-2 combines with J gene TRBJ2-2; 10 positions agree with TRBD2. CDR1 is SGHAT, CDR2 FQNNGV, per germline. This CDR3 comprises 18 residues. The V segment lost 0 bases and the J segment 0 bases; nucleotides outside the gene matches: 4. CDR3 loop: CASSLDLAGEANTGELFF. DNA of the CDR3: TGTGCCAGCAGCTTAGATCTAGCGGGGGAGGCGAACACCGGGGAGCTGTTTTTT.